Below are 18 T cell receptor beta chains sequenced from a single sample in a study of OX40 agonist ivuxolimab in advanced cancers. Only in-frame clones appear in the TCRdb table, and some are missing; sequencing was by immunoSEQ multiplex PCR. The data contain about 50,000 clones, around 93% of them seen just once; the ten biggest clones take up approximately 25%. The specimen was CD4+ or CD8+ T cells sorted from blood, collected in a trial of the OX40 agonist ivuxolimab. The source is an adult with an advanced solid tumor such as melanoma, head and neck, liver or kidney cancer.

The gene calls are TRBV9 and TRBJ2-6; D remains ambiguous. Germline V CDR1 and CDR2: SGDLS, YYNGEE. The CDR3 sequence is 15 residues long. V shed 4 bases and J shed 4 bases, with 12 bases lying between them. The CDR3 DNA follows: TGTGCCAGCAGCCCGTTTTCCGGGGGGGCCAACGTCCTGACTTTC. Translation: CASSPFSGGANVLTF.

This sequence joins TRBV9 and TRBJ1-2, with D perhaps TRBD1 (6 bases). The CDR3 has 17 amino acids. The ends were cut back, 3 bases at V and 3 bases at J, with 21 bases in the middle. Germline lookup yields CDR1 SGDLS and CDR2 YYNGEE. The CDR3 protein is CASSERRGRTVDYGYTF. CDR3 nucleotide sequence: TGTGCCAGCAGCGAGCGCCGAGGAAGGACAGTTGACTATGGCTACACCTTC.

The J gene is TRBJ1-1, the V gene TRBV27; tentative D call: TRBD1 (6 bases). V lost 3 bases and J 5 bases, leaving 13 bases between the germline ends. The CDR3 has 14 residues. Per germline, CDR1 MNHEY and CDR2 SMNVEV (reference sequence). CDR3 residues: CASSFGGAGTEAFF. In DNA form, the CDR3 reads TGTGCCAGCAGTTTCGGGGGCGCGGGGACTGAAGCTTTCTTT.

The chain carries TRBV5-4 and TRBJ2-5; possibly TRBD1 for D (6 bases). V lost 3 bases to trimming and J lost 1 base, with 16 bases between them. This CDR3 has 16 amino acids. Germline values: CDR1 SGHNT, CDR2 YYREEE (reference sequence). The CDR3, as DNA: TGTGCCAGCAGCTCCCGACGTGAGGACAGCCAAGAGACCCAGTACTTC. This sequence encodes CASSSRREDSQETQYF.

The DNA for the CDR3 is TGTGCCTGGAGTGTATCGTTGGGGTCCCTTTACGAGCAGTACTTC. Protein sequence: CAWSVSLGSLYEQYF. The gene calls are TRBV30 and TRBJ2-7; no reliable D call. V was cut by 0 bases and J by 4 bases, with 16 bases left in between. Looked up from germline, CDR1 is GTSNPN and CDR2 is SVGIG (reference sequence). The CDR3 is 15 amino acids.

This chain uses TRBV21-1 with TRBJ2-5. TRBV21-1 represents a pseudogene. The CDR3 is 13 amino acids. The CDR3 region is CASSFGTQETQYF. The DNA of the CDR3 is TGTGCCAGCAGCTTCGGGACCCAAGAGACCCAGTACTTC.

This rearrangement joins TRBV27 to TRBJ1-2; possible D gene TRBD1, 5 bases. The CDR3 runs 16 residues. V shed 3 bases and J shed 4 bases, with 18 bases lying between them. Per the germline V gene, CDR1 is MNHEY and CDR2 is SMNVEV (reference sequence). The CDR3 here is CASSFSSEGLSYGYTF. The CDR3 nucleotides read TGTGCCAGCAGTTTCTCCAGTGAGGGGCTCAGCTATGGCTACACCTTC.

This clone was seen just once. This sequence joins TRBV10-3 and TRBJ2-7; the D gene is possibly TRBD1 (6 bases). The CDR3 contains 13 residues. The V end lost 6 bases, the J end lost 3 bases, and 12 bases lay between the germline ends. Germline assignment: CDR1 ENHRY and CDR2 SYGVKD. The CDR3 is CAIRDGQSYEQYF. For the CDR3, the DNA is TGTGCCATCAGGGATGGACAGAGCTACGAGCAGTACTTC.

The chain carries TRBV7-8 and TRBJ2-1, with 8 bases matching TRBD2. The junction had 3 bases not matched to a gene; V was cut back by 3 bases and J by 2 bases. The CDR3 is made up of 15 amino acids. Germline V gene data show CDR1 as SGHVS and CDR2 as FQNEAQ. The CDR3 DNA reads as TGTGCCAGCAGCTTCAGCGGGAGTACCTACAATGAGCAGTTCTTC. Its protein is CASSFSGSTYNEQFF.

Only one count was recorded for this clone. The chain couples TRBV11-2 to TRBJ2-7; the match to TRBD1 covers 7 bases. V lost 3 bases and J lost 3; bases outside the gene matches: 5. Germline values: CDR1 SGHAT, CDR2 FQNNGV. The CDR3 contains 14 residues. The CDR3 reads CASSFATGVYEQYF. The CDR3 DNA follows: TGTGCCAGCAGCTTCGCAACAGGGGTCTACGAGCAGTACTTC.

The V gene is TRBV6-5, the J gene TRBJ1-5; weak D call: TRBD1 (5 bases). This CDR3 contains 13 residues. Germline loops: CDR1 MNHEY, CDR2 SVGAGI. Trimming pared 5 bases from V and 7 bases from J, leaving 12 bases between. CDR3: CASSHGRGQPQHF. The CDR3 DNA is TGTGCCAGCAGTCATGGCCGGGGGCAGCCCCAGCATTTT.

V gene TRBV5-1 combines with J gene TRBJ2-7; D gene unclear. CDR3 size: 14 residues. The germline V gene encodes CDR1 SGHRS and CDR2 YFSETQ. V was shortened by 2 bases and J by 1 base, with 10 bases between the two germline ends. CDR3 in DNA: TGCGCCAGCAGCTTCGGGCCAAGTTCCTACGAGCAGTACTTC. Translation: CASSFGPSSYEQYF.

Turning to this clone: At one end, the junction sequence differs from germline, possibly due to a read error. The V and J genes are TRBV9 and TRBJ2-1; 8 bases align to TRBD2. The germline CDR1 and CDR2 sequences are SGDLS and YYNGEE. This CDR3 has 15 residues. The CDR3 sequence: CASTVAGNGYNEQFF. The CDR3 nucleotides read TGTGCCAGCACCGTAGCGGGAAATGGGTACAATGAGCAGTTCTTC.

J is TRBJ2-2 and V is TRBV7-3; D is undetermined. Germline CDR1 and CDR2: SGHTA and FQGTGA. The V end lost 4 bases, the J end lost 4 bases, and 4 bases lay between the germline ends. The CDR3 runs 12 residues. The CDR3 is CASSSSTGELFF. CDR3 bases: TGTGCCAGCAGCTCGTCCACCGGGGAGCTGTTTTTT.

This chain links TRBV27 with TRBJ2-5, with a weak D call TRBD1 (6 bases). Germline-derived CDR1 and CDR2 are MNHEY and SMNVEV (reference sequence). CDR3 length equals 15 residues. The V and J ends lost 3 bases and 1 base respectively, with 12 bases between them. DNA for the CDR3: TGTGCCAGCAGTTTCAACCGGGACATCCAAGAGACCCAGTACTTC. This encodes CASSFNRDIQETQYF.

The chain carries TRBV7-8 and TRBJ1-1, with a possible D match to TRBD1 (5 bases). Germline loops: CDR1 SGHVS, CDR2 FQNEAQ. Trimming removed 1 base at V and 6 bases at J, with 15 bases between. CDR3 length: 15 residues. The CDR3 is CASSLGPLGAPEAFF. The DNA for the CDR3 is TGTGCCAGCAGCTTAGGACCCCTAGGGGCCCCTGAAGCTTTCTTT.

The rearrangement links TRBV28 to TRBJ2-7; maybe TRBD1 (6 bases). Germline V gives CDR1 MDHEN, CDR2 SYDVKM. The CDR3 is made up of 13 amino acids. The V end was cut by 6 bases, the J end by 2 bases, with 11 bases between. DNA for the CDR3: TGTGCCAGCAGCCTGGACAGACCCTACGAGCAGTACTTC. It codes for CASSLDRPYEQYF.

J is TRBJ2-7 and V is TRBV27, with TRBD2 matching 7 bases. This CDR3 is 15 amino acids long. Germline V gene data show CDR1 as MNHEY and CDR2 as SMNVEV (reference sequence). Trimming removed 3 bases from V and 6 bases from J; junction bases left unmatched: 11. The CDR3, as DNA: TGTGCCAGCAGTTTCTTTACAACTAGCGTAGGCGAGCAGTACTTC. Translated, it gives CASSFFTTSVGEQYF.